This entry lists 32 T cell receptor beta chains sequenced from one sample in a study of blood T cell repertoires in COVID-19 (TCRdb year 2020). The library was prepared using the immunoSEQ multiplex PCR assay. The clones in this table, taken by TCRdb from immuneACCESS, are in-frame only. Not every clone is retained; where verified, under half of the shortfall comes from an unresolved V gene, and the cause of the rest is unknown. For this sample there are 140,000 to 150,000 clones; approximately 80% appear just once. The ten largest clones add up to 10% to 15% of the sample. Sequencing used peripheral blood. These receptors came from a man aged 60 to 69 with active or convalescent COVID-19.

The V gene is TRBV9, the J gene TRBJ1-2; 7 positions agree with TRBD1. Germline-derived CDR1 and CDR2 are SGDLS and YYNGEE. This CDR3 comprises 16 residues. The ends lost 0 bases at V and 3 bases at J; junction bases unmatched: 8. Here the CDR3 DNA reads TGTGCCAGCAGCGTAGGTGGGCAGGGGGTGGACTATGGCTACACCTTC. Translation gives CASSVGGQGVDYGYTF.

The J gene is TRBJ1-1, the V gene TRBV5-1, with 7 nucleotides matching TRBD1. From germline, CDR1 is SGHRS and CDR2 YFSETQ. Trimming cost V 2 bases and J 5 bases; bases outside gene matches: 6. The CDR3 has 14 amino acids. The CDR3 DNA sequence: TGCGCCAGCAGCTTCGATCCGGGACAGACTGAAGCTTTCTTT. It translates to CASSFDPGQTEAFF.

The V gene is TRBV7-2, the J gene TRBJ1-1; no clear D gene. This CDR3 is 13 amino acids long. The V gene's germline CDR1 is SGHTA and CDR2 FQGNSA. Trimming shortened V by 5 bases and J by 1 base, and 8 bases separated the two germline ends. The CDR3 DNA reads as TGTGCCAGCAGCCCTTCGGGGAACACTGAAGCTTTCTTT. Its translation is CASSPSGNTEAFF.

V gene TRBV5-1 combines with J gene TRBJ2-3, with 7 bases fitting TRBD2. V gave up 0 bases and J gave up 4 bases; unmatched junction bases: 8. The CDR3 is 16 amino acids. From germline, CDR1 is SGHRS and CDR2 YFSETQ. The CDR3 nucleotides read TGCGCCAGCAGCTTGGCCGTGCGGGGAGGGGCAGATACGCAGTATTTT. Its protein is CASSLAVRGGADTQYF. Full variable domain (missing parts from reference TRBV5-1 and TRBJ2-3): KAGVTQTPRYLIKTRGQQVTLSCSPISGHRSVSWYQQTPGQGLQFLFEYFSETQRNKGNFPGRFSGRQFSNSRSEMNVSTLELGDSALYLCASSLAVRGGADTQYFGPGTRLTVL.

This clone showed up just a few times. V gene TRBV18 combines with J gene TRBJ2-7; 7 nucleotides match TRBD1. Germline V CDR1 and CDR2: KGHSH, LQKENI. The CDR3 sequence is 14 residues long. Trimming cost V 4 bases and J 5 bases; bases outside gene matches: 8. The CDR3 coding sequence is TGTGCCAGCTCACGCGACAGGGTTAAGGACGAGCAGTACTTC. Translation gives CASSRDRVKDEQYF.

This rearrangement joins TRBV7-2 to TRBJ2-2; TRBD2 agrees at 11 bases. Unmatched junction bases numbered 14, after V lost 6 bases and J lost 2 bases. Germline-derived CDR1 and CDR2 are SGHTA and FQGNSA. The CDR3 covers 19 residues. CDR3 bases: TGTGCCAGCAGTCTACGACTTATAGCGGGAGGGCTTAACACCGGGGAGCTGTTTTTT. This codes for CASSLRLIAGGLNTGELFF.

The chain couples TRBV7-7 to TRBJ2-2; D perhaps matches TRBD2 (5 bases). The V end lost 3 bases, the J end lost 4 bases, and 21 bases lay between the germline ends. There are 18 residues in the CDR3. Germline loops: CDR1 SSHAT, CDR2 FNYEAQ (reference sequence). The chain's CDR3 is CASSLAAVSGWRTGELFF. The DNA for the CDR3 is TGTGCCAGCAGCTTGGCCGCCGTTTCGGGGTGGCGCACCGGGGAGCTGTTTTTT. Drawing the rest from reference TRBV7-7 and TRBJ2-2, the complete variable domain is GAGVSQSPRYKVTKRGQDVTLRCDPISSHATLYWYQQALGQGPEFLTYFNYEAQPDKSGLPSDRFSAERPEGSISTLTIQRTEQRDSAMYRCASSLAAVSGWRTGELFFGEGSRLTVL.

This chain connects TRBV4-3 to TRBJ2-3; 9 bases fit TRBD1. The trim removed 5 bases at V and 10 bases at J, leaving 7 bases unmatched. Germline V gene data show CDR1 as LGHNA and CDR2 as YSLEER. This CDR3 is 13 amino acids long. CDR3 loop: CASSAHRGQAQYF. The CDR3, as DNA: TGCGCCAGCAGCGCCCACAGGGGGCAGGCGCAGTATTTT.

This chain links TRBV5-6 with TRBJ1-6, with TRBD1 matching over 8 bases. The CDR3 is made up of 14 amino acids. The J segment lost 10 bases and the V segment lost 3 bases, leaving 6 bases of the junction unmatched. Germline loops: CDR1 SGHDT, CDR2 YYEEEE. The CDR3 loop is CASSSTGVGSPLHF. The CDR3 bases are TGTGCCAGCAGCTCGACAGGGGTTGGCTCACCCCTCCACTTT.

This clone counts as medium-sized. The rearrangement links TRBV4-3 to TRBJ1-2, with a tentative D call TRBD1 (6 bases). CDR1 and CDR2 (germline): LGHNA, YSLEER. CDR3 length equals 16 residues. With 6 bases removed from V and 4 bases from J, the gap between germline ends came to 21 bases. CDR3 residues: CASRPSHSGTFYGYTF. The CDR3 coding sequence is TGCGCCAGCAGACCCTCCCACTCTGGGACATTCTATGGCTACACCTTC.

Written as DNA, the CDR3 is TGTGCCTGGGGACCGGGACAGCTTAATCAGCCCCAGCATTTT. Amino acid sequence: CAWGPGQLNQPQHF. The V and J genes are TRBV30 and TRBJ1-5; TRBD1 matches 7 bases. The ends lost 5 bases at V and 4 bases at J; junction bases unmatched: 8. Per germline, CDR1 GTSNPN and CDR2 SVGIG (reference sequence). The CDR3 spans 14 residues.

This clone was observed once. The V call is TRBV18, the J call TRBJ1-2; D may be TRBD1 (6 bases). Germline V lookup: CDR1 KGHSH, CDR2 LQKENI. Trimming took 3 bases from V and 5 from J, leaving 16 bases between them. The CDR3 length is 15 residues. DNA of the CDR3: TGTGCCAGCTCACCCCAAGTGGACAGTCCTTATGGCTACACCTTC. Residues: CASSPQVDSPYGYTF.

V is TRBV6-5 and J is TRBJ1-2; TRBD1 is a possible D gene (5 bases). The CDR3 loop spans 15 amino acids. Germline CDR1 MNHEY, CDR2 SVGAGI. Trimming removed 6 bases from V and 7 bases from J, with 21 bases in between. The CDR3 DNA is TGTGCCAGCAGCCCCCCGGCAGGGCATTTAGGTGGCTACACCTTC. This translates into CASSPPAGHLGGYTF.

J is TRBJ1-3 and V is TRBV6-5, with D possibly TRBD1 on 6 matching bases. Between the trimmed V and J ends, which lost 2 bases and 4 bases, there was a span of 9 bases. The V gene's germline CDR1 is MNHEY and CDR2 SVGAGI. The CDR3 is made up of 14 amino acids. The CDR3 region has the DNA TGTGCCAGCAGTTACACAGGGTTAGGAAACACCATATATTTT. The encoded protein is CASSYTGLGNTIYF.

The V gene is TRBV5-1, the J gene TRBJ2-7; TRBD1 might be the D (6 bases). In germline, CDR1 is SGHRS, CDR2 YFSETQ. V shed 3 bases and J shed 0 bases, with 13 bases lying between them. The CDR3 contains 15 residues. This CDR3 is CASSWGHTSSYEQYF. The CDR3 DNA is TGCGCCAGCAGCTGGGGACACACGAGCTCCTACGAGCAGTACTTC.

The DNA of the CDR3 is TGTGCCAGCAACCAATGGACAGGGGGCGGGGTAGATACGCAGTATTTT. Translated, it gives CASNQWTGGGVDTQYF. The chain links TRBV5-4 to TRBJ2-3; 11 nucleotides line up with TRBD1. CDR1 is SGHNT, CDR2 YYREEE, per germline (reference sequence). The CDR3 sequence is 16 residues long. V was pared by 6 bases and J by 5 bases, with 11 bases of the junction left unmatched.

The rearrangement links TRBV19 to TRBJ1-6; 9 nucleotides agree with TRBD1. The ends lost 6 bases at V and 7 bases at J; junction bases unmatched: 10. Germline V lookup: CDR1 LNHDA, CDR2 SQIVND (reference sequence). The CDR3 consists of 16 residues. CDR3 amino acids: CASSPQGAARNSPLHF. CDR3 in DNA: TGTGCCAGTAGCCCACAGGGGGCCGCGAGGAATTCACCCCTCCACTTT.

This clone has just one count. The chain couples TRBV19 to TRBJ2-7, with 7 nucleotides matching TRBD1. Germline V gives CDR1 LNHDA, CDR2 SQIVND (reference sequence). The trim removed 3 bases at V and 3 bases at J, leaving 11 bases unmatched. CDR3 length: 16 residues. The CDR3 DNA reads TGTGCCAGTAGTATGGGAGCCGGGACAGCAGTCTACGAGCAGTACTTC. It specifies CASSMGAGTAVYEQYF.

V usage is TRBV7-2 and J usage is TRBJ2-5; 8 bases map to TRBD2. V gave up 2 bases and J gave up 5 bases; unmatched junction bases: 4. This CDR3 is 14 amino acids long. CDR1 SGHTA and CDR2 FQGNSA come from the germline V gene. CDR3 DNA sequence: TGTGCCAGCAGCTTACTTTCGGGAGGGGAGACCCAGTACTTC. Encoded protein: CASSLLSGGETQYF.

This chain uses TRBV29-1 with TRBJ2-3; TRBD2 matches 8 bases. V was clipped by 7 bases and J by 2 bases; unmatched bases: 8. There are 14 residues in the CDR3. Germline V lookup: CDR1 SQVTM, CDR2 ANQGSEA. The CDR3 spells CSAETSGTTDTQYF. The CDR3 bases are TGCAGCGCCGAAACTAGCGGAACCACAGATACGCAGTATTTT.

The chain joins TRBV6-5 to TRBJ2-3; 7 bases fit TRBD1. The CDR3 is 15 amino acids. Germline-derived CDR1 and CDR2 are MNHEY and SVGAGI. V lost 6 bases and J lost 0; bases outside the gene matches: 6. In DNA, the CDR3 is TGTGCCAGCAGACTCAGGGGGTCCAGCACAGATACGCAGTATTTT. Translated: CASRLRGSSTDTQYF.

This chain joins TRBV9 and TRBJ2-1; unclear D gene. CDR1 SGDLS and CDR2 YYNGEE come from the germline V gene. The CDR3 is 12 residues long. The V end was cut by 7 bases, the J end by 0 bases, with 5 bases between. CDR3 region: CASASSYNEQFF. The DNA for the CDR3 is TGTGCCAGCGCCAGCTCCTACAATGAGCAGTTCTTC.

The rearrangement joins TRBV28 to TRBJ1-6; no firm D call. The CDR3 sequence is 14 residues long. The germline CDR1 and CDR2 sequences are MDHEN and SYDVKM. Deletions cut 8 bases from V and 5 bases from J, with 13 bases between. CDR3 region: CASRPNRDNSPLHF. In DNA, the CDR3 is TGTGCCAGCCGTCCGAACAGAGATAATTCACCCCTCCACTTT.

CDR3 region: CASSPTSDTEAFF. CDR3 sequence (DNA): TGTGCCAGTAGCCCTACTTCGGACACTGAAGCTTTCTTT. The chain combines TRBV19 with TRBJ1-1, with no clear D. Trimming shortened V by 6 bases and J by 3 bases, and 11 bases separated the two germline ends. Germline V lookup: CDR1 LNHDA, CDR2 SQIVND (reference sequence). This CDR3 contains 13 residues. Looking up the rest from reference TRBV19 and TRBJ1-1 gives the full variable domain: DGGITQSPKYLFRKEGQNVTLSCEQNLNHDAMYWYRQDPGQGLRLIYYSQIVNDFQKGDIAEGYSVSREKKESFPLTVTSAQKNPTAFYLCASSPTSDTEAFFGQGTRLTVV.

In nucleotides, the CDR3 is TGTGCCAGCAGGGTGGGGGGTAATAGCGGATCCTACGAGCAGTACTTC. It yields the protein CASRVGGNSGSYEQYF. The rearrangement joins TRBV7-2 to TRBJ2-7; perhaps TRBD2 as D (6 bases). The CDR3 totals 16 residues. The V gene lost 6 bases and the J gene lost 1 base, with 19 bases spanning the gap. Germline CDR1 is SGHTA and CDR2 is FQGNSA.

CDR3 protein: CATSGTGFYEQYF. DNA for the CDR3: TGTGCCACTTCCGGGACAGGGTTCTACGAGCAGTACTTC. The chain joins TRBV12-3 or TRBV12-4 to TRBJ2-7; TRBD1 matches 9 bases. V lost 10 bases, J lost 3 bases, and 7 bases stayed unmatched. The CDR3 runs 13 residues.

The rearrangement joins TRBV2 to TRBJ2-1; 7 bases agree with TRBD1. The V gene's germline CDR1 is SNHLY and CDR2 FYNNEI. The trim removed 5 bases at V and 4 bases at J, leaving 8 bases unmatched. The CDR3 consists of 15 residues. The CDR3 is CASSSQGPSYNEQFF. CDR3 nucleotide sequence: TGTGCCAGCAGTTCACAGGGGCCTTCTTACAATGAGCAGTTCTTC.

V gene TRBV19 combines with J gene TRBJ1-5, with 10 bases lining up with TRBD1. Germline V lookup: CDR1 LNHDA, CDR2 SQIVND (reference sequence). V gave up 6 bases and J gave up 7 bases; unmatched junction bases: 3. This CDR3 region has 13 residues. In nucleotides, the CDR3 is TGTGCCAGTAGGACAGGGGGCGAACAGCCCCAGCATTTT. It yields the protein CASRTGGEQPQHF.

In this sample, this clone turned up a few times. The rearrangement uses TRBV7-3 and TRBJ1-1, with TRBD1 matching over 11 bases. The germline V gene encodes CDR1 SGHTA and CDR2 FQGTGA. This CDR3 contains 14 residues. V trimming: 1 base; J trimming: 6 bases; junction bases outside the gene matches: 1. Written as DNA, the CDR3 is TGTGCCAGCAGCTTAAAGGGACAGGGGGCTGAAGCTTTCTTT. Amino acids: CASSLKGQGAEAFF. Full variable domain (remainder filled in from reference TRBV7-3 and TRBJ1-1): GAGVSQTPSNKVTEKGKYVELRCDPISGHTALYWYRQSLGQGPEFLIYFQGTGAADDSGLPNDRFFAVRPEGSVSTLKIQRTERGDSAVYLCASSLKGQGAEAFFGQGTRLTVV.

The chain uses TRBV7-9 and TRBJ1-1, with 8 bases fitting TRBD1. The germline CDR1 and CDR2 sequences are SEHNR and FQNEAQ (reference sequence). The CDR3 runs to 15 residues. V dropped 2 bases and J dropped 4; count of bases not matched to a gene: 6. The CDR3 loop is CASSLQGAPVTEAFF. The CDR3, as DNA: TGTGCCAGCAGCTTACAGGGGGCGCCGGTCACTGAAGCTTTCTTT.

In DNA form, the CDR3 reads TGTGCCAGCAGTCCGAGGCTGGCGCGAGGGTACGAGCAGTACTTC. Translation: CASSPRLARGYEQYF. This rearrangement joins TRBV6-5 to TRBJ2-7; tentative D call: TRBD2 (5 bases). CDR3 size: 15 residues. Germline CDR1 reads MNHEY; CDR2 reads SVGAGI. Between the trimmed V and J ends, which lost 5 bases and 4 bases, there was a span of 18 bases.

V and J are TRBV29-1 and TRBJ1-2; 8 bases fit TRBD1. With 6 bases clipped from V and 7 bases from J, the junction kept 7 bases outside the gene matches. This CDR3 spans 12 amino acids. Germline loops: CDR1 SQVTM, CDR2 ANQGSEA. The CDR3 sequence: CSVQTGDLGYTF. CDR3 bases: TGCAGCGTCCAGACAGGGGATCTTGGCTACACCTTC.